Shown below are 2 T cell receptor beta chains from a single sample sequenced in a study of T cell responses to AZD1222 COVID-19 vaccine. Only in-frame clones appear in the TCRdb table, and some are missing; sequencing was by immunoSEQ multiplex PCR. This sample has 150,000 or so clones, with around 90% found just once. The sequences come from peripheral blood, collected on day 0 of AZD1222 vaccination. These TCRs come from an adult in good health.

The rearrangement joins TRBV10-3 to TRBJ1-2; D uncertain. The CDR3 has 14 residues. Germline lookup yields CDR1 ENHRY and CDR2 SYGVKD. With 6 bases removed from V and 2 bases from J, the gap between germline ends came to 13 bases. Written as DNA, the CDR3 is TGTGCCATCAGCGGGTGGGAGGGAAACTATGGCTACACCTTC. Translation gives CAISGWEGNYGYTF.

The chain has TRBV30 and TRBJ1-2; D might be TRBD1 (5 bases). Germline CDR1 GTSNPN, CDR2 SVGIG (reference sequence). This CDR3 spans 12 amino acids. The V gene lost 5 bases and the J gene lost 4 bases, with 11 bases spanning the gap. CDR3 protein: CAWVRQFYGYTF. CDR3 bases: TGTGCCTGGGTTCGACAGTTCTATGGCTACACCTTC.